What follows describes a single T cell receptor (beta chain). The antigen is unknown. This sample stems from a study of T cells in Graves' hyperthyroidism and ophthalmopathy. Regions amplified from RNA transcripts were the TCR beta CDR3 regions. The primer set for the first-round RT-PCR of the TCR CDR3 was HTBI. TCRdb ran MiXCR on the multiplex PCR reads and lists one entry per CDR3 protein. This sample has hundreds of thousands of distinct CDR3 sequences, with about 20% found just once. Germline loops: CDR1 SEHNR, CDR2 FQNEAQ (reference sequence). The CDR3 is 15 residues long. V was clipped by 5 bases and J by 1 base, with 11 bases between them. Subjects with ophthalmopathy showed a Clinical Activity Score no lower than 3, a NOSPECS grade no lower than 4, and a duration shorter than 3 months. The study based diagnoses on clinical symptoms, serum thyroxine and TRAb, thyroid ultrasound and orbital computed tomography.

General study findings and limits: A 13 V-J model separated ophthalmopathy from stable hyperthyroidism.

This rearrangement joins TRBV7-9 to TRBJ2-2; no firm D call. This receptor was identified in a man younger than 45 with Graves' ophthalmopathy. The sequencing input was blood. The CDR3 sequence: CASSPPDRNTGELFF. The DNA of the CDR3 is TGTGCCAGCAGCCCGCCGGACCGGAACACCGGGGAGCTGTTTTTT.